One and the same sample provided the 32 T cell receptor beta chains below, sequenced in a study of blood T cell repertoires in COVID-19. Sequenced by immunoSEQ multiplex PCR; TCRdb stores in-frame clones only, minus some. This sample yields 85,000 to 110,000 clones, of which around 90% are seen a single time; approximately 3.1% belongs to the top ten. Sequenced material: peripheral blood. The receptor set was obtained from a man between 45 and 60 years old in a cohort sampled during active COVID-19.

This clone was counted a single time. This chain uses TRBV11-2 with TRBJ1-2, with D unclear. Germline V lookup: CDR1 SGHAT, CDR2 FQNNGV. CDR3 length: 13 amino acids. Trimming took off 0 bases at V and 9 bases at J, with 11 bases between the two ends. The CDR3 region has the DNA TGTGCCAGCAGCTTAGATCGGGGAATAAGCTACACCTTC. As protein: CASSLDRGISYTF.

V is TRBV4-3 and J is TRBJ2-3, with 8 bases that match TRBD1. J lost 1 base, V lost 2 bases, and 8 bases had no gene match. This CDR3 has 17 amino acids. CDR1 is LGHNA and CDR2 is YSLEER in the germline V gene. The CDR3 DNA is TGCGCCAGCAGCCAAAGACAGGGGCTCTTTGGCACAGATACGCAGTATTTT. This sequence encodes CASSQRQGLFGTDTQYF.

The sample holds one count of this clone. V is TRBV27 and J is TRBJ1-5; tentatively, D is TRBD1 (5 bases). The CDR3 consists of 16 residues. Germline assignment: CDR1 MNHEY and CDR2 SMNVEV (reference sequence). The V gene lost 5 bases and the J gene lost 0 bases, with 14 bases spanning the gap. CDR3 bases: TGTGCCAGCAGTCTTCGGGGGGACCATAGCAATCAGCCCCAGCATTTT. It yields the protein CASSLRGDHSNQPQHF.

To note about this clone: Other DNA sequences in the sample encode the same CDR3. The chain is built from TRBV5-1 and TRBJ2-1, with 8 bases identical to TRBD1. Germline V lookup: CDR1 SGHRS, CDR2 YFSETQ. The CDR3 spans 15 residues. The trim removed 4 bases at V and 4 bases at J, leaving 7 bases unmatched. The CDR3 DNA is TGCGCCAGCAGCCCGGCCGGGACAGGTTACAATGAGCAGTTCTTC. It yields the protein CASSPAGTGYNEQFF.

The CDR3 protein is CASSRLAGAPLTDTQYF. As DNA, the CDR3 is TGTGCCAGCAGCCGACTAGCGGGGGCTCCCCTCACAGATACGCAGTATTTT. The chain carries TRBV7-8 and TRBJ2-3; 12 bases match TRBD2. The length of the CDR3 is 17 residues. Germline assignment: CDR1 SGHVS and CDR2 FQNEAQ. The V gene end was trimmed by 5 bases and the J gene end by 2 bases; junction bases not matched to a gene: 8.

The gene calls are TRBV12-5 and TRBJ2-5; 8 bases match TRBD2. With V trimmed by 2 bases and J by 8 bases, 7 bases remained unmatched. CDR3 size: 14 residues. CDR1 LGHNT and CDR2 FRNRAP come from the germline V gene. DNA of the CDR3: TGTGCTAGTGGTTTGCCCGGCGGGGGGCAAACCCAGTACTTC. It specifies CASGLPGGGQTQYF. Together with reference TRBV12-5 and TRBJ2-5, the CDR3 gives the full variable domain: DARVTQTPRHKVTEMGQEVTMRCQPILGHNTVFWYRQTMMQGLELLAYFRNRAPLDDSGMPKDRFSAEMPDATLATLKIQPSEPRDSAVYFCASGLPGGGQTQYFGPGTRLLVL.

The chain couples TRBV2 to TRBJ2-1, with a weak D call TRBD2 (6 bases). CDR1 and CDR2 (germline): SNHLY, FYNNEI. This CDR3 comprises 14 residues. V was shortened by 6 bases and J by 10 bases, with 19 bases between the two germline ends. CDR3 DNA sequence: TGTGCCAGCAGCACGGGACTCCCCCTGGGGGAGCAGTTCTTC. This translates into CASSTGLPLGEQFF.

The CDR3 DNA reads TGTGCCACCCGGACAGCGAACACCGGGGAGCTGTTTTTT. Protein sequence: CATRTANTGELFF. The chain has TRBV6-5 and TRBJ2-2; D possibly corresponds to TRBD1 (6 bases). The germline V gene encodes CDR1 MNHEY and CDR2 SVGAGI. Deletions cut 10 bases from V and 0 bases from J, with 9 bases between. This CDR3 contains 13 residues.

The chain joins TRBV6-5 to TRBJ1-5, with TRBD1 as a possible D gene (5 bases). CDR1 is MNHEY and CDR2 is SVGAGI in the germline V gene. There are 14 residues in the CDR3. The V end was cut by 5 bases, the J end by 8 bases, with 16 bases between. The CDR3 DNA is TGTGCCAGCAGTAGACTGGACATGAATGAGCCCCAGCATTTT. Protein sequence: CASSRLDMNEPQHF.

This CDR3 reads CASSGLRVADRRGFANEQFF. CDR3 DNA sequence: TGTGCCAGCAGTGGTCTACGGGTCGCGGATCGAAGGGGGTTTGCCAATGAGCAGTTCTTC. The chain links TRBV2 to TRBJ2-1, with D perhaps matching TRBD1 (6 bases). The CDR3 runs to 20 residues. Germline V gives CDR1 SNHLY, CDR2 FYNNEI. The V and J ends lost 4 bases and 6 bases respectively, with 31 bases between them.

This chain links TRBV3-1 (or the pseudogene TRBV3-2) with TRBJ2-3; possible D gene TRBD2, 7 bases. Deletions cut 0 bases from V and 5 bases from J, with 18 bases between. The V gene's germline CDR1 is LGHDT and CDR2 YNNKEL (reference sequence). The CDR3 is 17 residues long. CDR3 residues: CASSQDEGGGPVDTQYF. The CDR3 DNA reads TGTGCCAGCAGCCAAGATGAGGGCGGGGGCCCTGTAGATACGCAGTATTTT.

This chain uses TRBV10-3 with TRBJ2-7, with 11 bases that match TRBD1. CDR3 length: 16 residues. V gave up 2 bases and J gave up 1 base; unmatched junction bases: 4. Germline CDR1 is ENHRY and CDR2 is SYGVKD. The CDR3 DNA reads TGTGCCATCAGTGAGGGGGACAGGGGGTTTTCCTACGAGCAGTACTTC. It translates to CAISEGDRGFSYEQYF.

The chain combines TRBV18 with TRBJ1-4; D remains unclear. The CDR3 extends over 15 amino acids. Trimming took off 3 bases at V and 5 bases at J, with 13 bases between the two ends. CDR1 is KGHSH and CDR2 is LQKENI in the germline V gene. CDR3 DNA sequence: TGTGCCAGCTCACCTGCCGGGTCCAGAAATGAAAAACTGTTTTTT. Translating gives CASSPAGSRNEKLFF.

On this clone itself: The junction departs from germline at one end; a sequencing error may be responsible. The chain has TRBV7-2 and TRBJ2-7, with D unresolved. The CDR3 has 15 residues. Germline V gene sequence: CDR1 SGHTA, CDR2 FQGNSA. The CDR3 protein is CVSSLLPGPNYEQYF. CDR3 nucleotide sequence: TGTGTCAGCAGCTTATTGCCGGGTCCCAACTACGAGCAGTACTTC.

The V call is TRBV7-9, the J call TRBJ1-3, with unresolved D. CDR1 and CDR2 (germline): SEHNR, FQNEAQ (reference sequence). The CDR3 runs 15 residues. V lost 1 base, J lost 0 bases, and 7 bases lay in between. CDR3 coding DNA: TGTGCCAGCAGCTTAGGCGGGCCCTCTGGAAACACCATATATTTT. This gives the protein CASSLGGPSGNTIYF.

The chain carries TRBV27 and TRBJ2-7, with D possibly TRBD2 on 5 matching bases. This CDR3 contains 14 residues. Trimming stripped 5 bases from V and 2 bases from J, with 13 bases between. Germline loops: CDR1 MNHEY, CDR2 SMNVEV (reference sequence). The CDR3 here is CASSPTGSPYEQYV. In DNA form, the CDR3 reads TGTGCCAGCAGTCCGACGGGGAGCCCCTACGAGCAGTACGTC.

The chain carries TRBV19 and TRBJ1-4; no clear D gene. The V end was cut by 7 bases, the J end by 7 bases, with 16 bases between. In germline, CDR1 is LNHDA, CDR2 SQIVND (reference sequence). This CDR3 region has 14 residues. The CDR3: CASTPGGGVEKLFF. CDR3 DNA: TGTGCCAGTACCCCCGGAGGCGGGGTTGAAAAACTGTTTTTT. The entire variable domain, with the rest obtained from reference TRBV19 and TRBJ1-4, is as follows: DGGITQSPKYLFRKEGQNVTLSCEQNLNHDAMYWYRQDPGQGLRLIYYSQIVNDFQKGDIAEGYSVSREKKESFPLTVTSAQKNPTAFYLCASTPGGGVEKLFFGSGTQLSVL.

The gene calls are TRBV19 and TRBJ2-2; 7 positions match TRBD1. The CDR3 has 15 amino acids. V lost 5 bases and J lost 6; bases outside the gene matches: 9. Germline V gene sequence: CDR1 LNHDA, CDR2 SQIVND (reference sequence). The CDR3 here is CASSSSPQGAGELFF. In DNA form, the CDR3 reads TGTGCCAGTAGTTCCTCACCCCAGGGGGCCGGGGAGCTGTTTTTT.

This chain uses TRBV24-1 with TRBJ2-5; 7 bases are a match to TRBD1. Germline CDR1 is KGHDR and CDR2 is SFDVKD. The CDR3 is made up of 14 amino acids. V gave up 6 bases and J gave up 1 base; unmatched junction bases: 4. The CDR3 sequence is CATSLTGVQETQYF. The CDR3 bases are TGTGCCACCAGTCTAACAGGGGTCCAAGAGACCCAGTACTTC.

The chain joins TRBV7-9 to TRBJ1-6; 7 bases match TRBD1. CDR3 length: 15 residues. V was pared by 5 bases and J by 5 bases, with 6 bases of the junction left unmatched. CDR1 and CDR2 (germline): SEHNR, FQNEAQ (reference sequence). The DNA for the CDR3 is TGTGCCAGCAGCCCCCCCGGGACAGATAATTCACCCCTCCACTTT. It yields the protein CASSPPGTDNSPLHF.

The gene calls are TRBV28 and TRBJ1-2; the D gene is possibly TRBD1 (6 bases). Germline loops: CDR1 MDHEN, CDR2 SYDVKM. The CDR3 contains 13 residues. Trimming removed 5 bases from V and 5 bases from J, with 12 bases in between. CDR3 in DNA: TGTGCCAGCAGTCTACAGGGAGGGTATGGCTACACCTTC. Translation gives CASSLQGGYGYTF.

The chain is built from TRBV7-9 and TRBJ2-3; no clear D gene. Germline CDR1 SEHNR, CDR2 FQNEAQ (reference sequence). V was trimmed by 8 bases and J by 8 bases, leaving 8 bases between them. The CDR3 totals 10 residues. The CDR3 nucleotides read TGTGCCAGCCTCGCCGGTACGCAGTATTTT. Encoded protein: CASLAGTQYF.

V gene TRBV5-1 combines with J gene TRBJ2-3; D perhaps matches TRBD1 (6 bases). The CDR3 covers 17 residues. The germline CDR1 and CDR2 sequences are SGHRS and YFSETQ. V lost 7 bases and J 3 bases, leaving 24 bases between the germline ends. The CDR3 DNA reads TGCGCCAGCCAATCTTCTCTCGGACAGAAGCTTACAGATACGCAGTATTTT. It encodes CASQSSLGQKLTDTQYF.

The chain couples TRBV2 to TRBJ2-2; 10 nucleotides line up with TRBD1. Losses at the gene ends were 3 bases for V and 7 bases for J; bases not matched to a gene: 5. The CDR3 has 15 amino acids. CDR1 SNHLY and CDR2 FYNNEI come from the germline V gene. In DNA, the CDR3 is TGTGCCAGCAGTGAGCAGGGGACAGGGGTCGGGGAGCTGTTTTTT. This codes for CASSEQGTGVGELFF.

The genes are TRBV5-4 and TRBJ2-3, with a possible D match to TRBD1 (6 bases). The CDR3 spans 13 residues. Deletions cut 3 bases from V and 9 bases from J, with 14 bases between. Germline-derived CDR1 and CDR2 are SGHNT and YYREEE (reference sequence). The CDR3 region has the DNA TGTGCCAGCAGCTCAACAGGGATATGGACGCAGTATTTT. Encoded protein: CASSSTGIWTQYF.

The chain couples TRBV3-1 (or the pseudogene TRBV3-2) to TRBJ2-3, with 11 nucleotides matching TRBD2. Germline CDR1 is LGHDT and CDR2 is YNNKEL (reference sequence). Germline trimming cut 1 base from V and 5 bases from J; bases unmatched to any gene: 11. This CDR3 has 18 residues. CDR3 nucleotide sequence: TGTGCCAGCAGCCAAGTGGGGCCCGGGACTAGCGGTAGAGATACGCAGTATTTT. It specifies CASSQVGPGTSGRDTQYF.

This chain links TRBV28 with TRBJ1-1; D is unclear. Per germline, CDR1 MDHEN and CDR2 SYDVKM. V was clipped by 3 bases and J by 5 bases, with 7 bases between them. CDR3 length: 12 residues. The CDR3 is CASSFQVTEAFF. In DNA, the CDR3 is TGTGCCAGCAGTTTTCAGGTAACTGAAGCTTTCTTT.

The rearrangement joins TRBV29-1 to TRBJ2-4, with 8 bases lining up with TRBD1. V dropped 3 bases and J dropped 9; count of bases not matched to a gene: 10. Germline V gene sequence: CDR1 SQVTM, CDR2 ANQGSEA. The CDR3 has 14 residues. The CDR3 protein is CSVEARTGSSIQYF. Written as DNA, the CDR3 is TGCAGCGTTGAGGCCCGGACAGGGAGCAGCATTCAGTACTTC.

This clone was found a few times. At one end, the junction sequence differs from germline, possibly due to a read error. The chain carries TRBV28 and TRBJ2-3; 7 nucleotides line up with TRBD2. The CDR3 sequence is 12 residues long. The germline V gene encodes CDR1 MDHEN and CDR2 SYDVKM. The chain's CDR3 is CASSSGTTKFNF. CDR3 in DNA: TGTGCCAGCAGTTCCGGGACTACCAAGTTCAACTTT.

The chain has TRBV7-2 and TRBJ2-5; TRBD2 agrees at 7 bases. V lost 5 bases to trimming and J lost 4 bases; unmatched junction nucleotides: 4. The CDR3 extends over 13 amino acids. CDR1 and CDR2 from the germline V gene are SGHTA and FQGNSA. The CDR3 bases are TGTGCCAGCAGCCCTTCGGGGGGAGAGACCCAGTACTTC. This gives the protein CASSPSGGETQYF.

This clone was detected only once. This chain joins TRBV11-2 and TRBJ2-3, with 8 positions matching TRBD2. The CDR3 length is 18 residues. CDR1 is SGHAT and CDR2 is FQNNGV in the germline V gene. Trimming removed 5 bases from V and 0 bases from J; junction bases left unmatched: 13. As DNA, the CDR3 is TGTGCCAGCAGCCGGACCGGGGGGACTAGGCTGAGCACAGATACGCAGTATTTT. It encodes CASSRTGGTRLSTDTQYF.

CDR3 nucleotide sequence: TGCGCCAGCAGCTCGAGAGGGACAGGGAGGGACTCTGGGGCCAACGTCCTGACTTTC. It translates to CASSSRGTGRDSGANVLTF. The chain employs TRBV5-1 and TRBJ2-6, with 9 bases that match TRBD1. CDR3 length: 19 residues. Germline CDR1 and CDR2: SGHRS and YFSETQ. Trimming at V came to 3 bases and at J to 0 bases, leaving 10 bases not matched to a gene.